This T cell receptor beta chain appears in the sequencing data of a study of T cells in Graves' hyperthyroidism and ophthalmopathy. Study-level information: The blood sample was taken at first diagnosis, before treatment began. Study observations and caveats: With a median lead of about 6.9 months before onset, the model predicted ophthalmopathy.

This clonotype was seen many times. Its antigen is unidentified. After removal of 3 bases from V and 2 bases from J, the junction contained 1 base not matched to a gene. The CDR3 has 14 residues. Germline values: CDR1 ENHRY, CDR2 SYGVKD. Template material for amplifying TCR beta CDR3 regions consisted of RNA transcripts. The HTBI primer set was used in a first-round RT-PCR of the TCR CDR3. From the multiplex PCR reads, TCRdb called clonotypes with MiXCR, one entry per CDR3 protein. This table holds over 250,000 distinct CDR3 sequences, roughly an eighth found once. V gene TRBV10-3 combines with J gene TRBJ2-5; 9 bases map to TRBD2. This clonotype originated in a woman in her 40s with Graves' ophthalmopathy. Input material: blood. CDR3 nucleotide sequence: TGTGCCATCAGTGAAAGCGGGGGGCAAGAGACCCAGTACTTC. This gives the protein CAISESGGQETQYF.